The sequence of this T cell receptor (beta chain) was determined in a study of low-dose radiotherapy and immunotherapy resistance in tumors. The wider study: The fractionation for Cohort 1 was 0.5 Gy per fraction every 2 weeks, totaling 6.5 Gy. Participants were given intravenous cyclophosphamide 200 mg/m2 every two weeks, one day before radiation and immunotherapy.

Trimming took 1 base from V and 5 from J; bases not matched to a gene: 6. Germline V gene lookup returns CDR1 SNHLY and CDR2 FYNNEI. CDR3 length equals 15 residues. Primers targeting TRAV and TRBV primed first-strand cDNA, covering alpha and beta chains. The PCR that amplified TCRs ran for 20 to 25 cycles, relying on a constant-region primer and a V-primer adapter. Amplification of isolated mRNA was accomplished via in vitro transcription. MiXCR, run by TCRdb on the reads, gives a single entry per CDR3 protein. The table has about 60,000 distinct CDR3 sequences, less than 30% seen once; the top ten hold roughly 6.7%. This clonotype was recorded at least ten times. Time point of the sample: after trial treatment. Specified treatment: LDRT plus nivolumab, ipilimumab, low-dose cyclophosphamide and aspirin (RACIN trial). Ipilimumab, nivolumab, aspirin, low-dose cyclophosphamide and low-dose radiotherapy were administered to donors.

This clonotype originated in a male donor with prostate cancer. The chain joins TRBV2 to TRBJ2-3; 7 bases line up with TRBD2. The material was PBMCs, obtained after low-dose radiotherapy plus immunotherapy. The CDR3 loop reads CASSEGEGLGDTQYF. The CDR3, as DNA: TGTGCCAGCAGTGAAGGGGAGGGCCTTGGAGATACGCAGTATTTT. The variable domain in full, completed from reference TRBV2 and TRBJ2-3, reads EPEVTQTPSHQVTQMGQEVILRCVPISNHLYFYWYRQILGQKVEFLVSFYNNEISEKSEIFDDQFSVERPDGSNFTLKIRSTKLEDSAMYFCASSEGEGLGDTQYFGPGTRLTVL.